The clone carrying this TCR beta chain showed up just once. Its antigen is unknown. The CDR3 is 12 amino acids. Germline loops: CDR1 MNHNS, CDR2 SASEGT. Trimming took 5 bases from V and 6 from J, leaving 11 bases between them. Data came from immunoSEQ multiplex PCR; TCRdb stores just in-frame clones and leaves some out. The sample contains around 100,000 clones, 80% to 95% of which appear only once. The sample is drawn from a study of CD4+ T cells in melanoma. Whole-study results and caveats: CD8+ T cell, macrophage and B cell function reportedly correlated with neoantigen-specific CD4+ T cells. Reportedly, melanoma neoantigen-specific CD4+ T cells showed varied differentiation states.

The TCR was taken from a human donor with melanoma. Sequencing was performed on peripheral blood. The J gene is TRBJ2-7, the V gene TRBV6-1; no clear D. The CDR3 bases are TGTGCCAGCAGTTGGGGTCCCCTCGAGCAGTACTTC. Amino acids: CASSWGPLEQYF.